Listed here are 14 T cell receptor beta chains from one sample, sequenced in a study of Ad26.COV2.S vaccination and SARS-CoV-2 variants. Treatment defined: roughly 18 received Ad26.COV2.S at low or high dose, single or two shots; about 5 received placebo; per-sample allocation not given. Day 63 following the first vaccine or placebo injection was when the samples were taken. The protocol was immunoSEQ multiplex PCR, while the TCRdb copy is restricted to in-frame clones and leaves out a portion. The table lists about 480,000 clones, roughly 85% of them singletons. The starting material was peripheral blood, obtained in a trial of Ad26.COV2.S vaccine versus placebo. These receptors were obtained from a person between 18 and 59 years old who received the Ad26.COV2.S COVID-19 vaccine or a placebo.

The chain carries TRBV18 and TRBJ2-5; weak D call: TRBD2 (6 bases). Germline V lookup: CDR1 KGHSH, CDR2 LQKENI. The V end was cut by 1 base, the J end by 1 base, with 10 bases between. This CDR3 comprises 15 residues. CDR3 DNA: TGTGCCAGCTCACCACGGCTAGCGCTCCAAGAGACCCAGTACTTC. Translation gives CASSPRLALQETQYF.

The rearrangement uses TRBV7-2 and TRBJ1-2; 7 bases are shared with TRBD1. The V gene's germline CDR1 is SGHTA and CDR2 FQGNSA. This CDR3 contains 13 residues. The junction had 2 bases not matched to a gene; V was cut back by 3 bases and J by 4 bases. The CDR3 DNA is TGTGCCAGCAGCTTGGACAGGTCCTATGGCTACACCTTC. This encodes CASSLDRSYGYTF.

This rearrangement joins TRBV7-2 to TRBJ2-3, with TRBD1 matching 9 bases. The CDR3 runs to 14 residues. The germline V gene has CDR1 SGHTA and CDR2 FQGNSA. V lost 5 bases, J lost 6 bases, and 6 bases stayed unmatched. In DNA, the CDR3 is TGTGCCAGCAGCCCGGGACAGGGTAGCGATACGCAGTATTTT. This gives the protein CASSPGQGSDTQYF.

This rearrangement joins TRBV6-5 to TRBJ1-6; a possible D gene is TRBD1 (6 bases). V dropped 4 bases and J dropped 3 bases, with 13 bases sitting between them. Germline CDR1 reads MNHEY; CDR2 reads SVGAGI. The CDR3 is made up of 16 amino acids. The CDR3 region is CASSFGQRGYNSPLHF. As DNA, the CDR3 is TGTGCCAGCAGTTTCGGACAGCGAGGCTATAATTCACCCCTCCACTTT.

DNA for the CDR3: TGTGCCAGCAGTTTATTGTCTAGCGGGAGAGATACGCAGTATTTT. Translating gives CASSLLSSGRDTQYF. The rearrangement links TRBV28 to TRBJ2-3; 10 nucleotides agree with TRBD2. Germline trimming cut 1 base from V and 5 bases from J; bases unmatched to any gene: 3. The CDR3 loop spans 15 amino acids. CDR1 is MDHEN and CDR2 is SYDVKM in the germline V gene.

This clone is a singleton in its sample. The chain uses TRBV19 and TRBJ2-4; TRBD1 matches 9 bases. The CDR3 is 16 residues long. Germline trimming cut 7 bases from V and 6 bases from J; bases unmatched to any gene: 13. Germline CDR1 LNHDA, CDR2 SQIVND (reference sequence). The CDR3 is CASMTTGGTLPNIQYF. The DNA for the CDR3 is TGTGCCAGTATGACCACAGGGGGCACCCTTCCAAACATTCAGTACTTC.

The chain uses TRBV5-4 and TRBJ1-2, with D tentatively TRBD1 (6 bases). Germline CDR1 SGHNT, CDR2 YYREEE (reference sequence). The CDR3 runs to 13 residues. Deletions cut 1 base from V and 5 bases from J, with 9 bases between. This CDR3 reads CASSLITGYGYTF. The CDR3 DNA reads TGTGCCAGCAGCTTGATTACAGGGTATGGCTACACCTTC.

The rearrangement joins TRBV3-1 (or the pseudogene TRBV3-2) to TRBJ2-7; D unclear. Per the germline V gene, CDR1 is LGHDT and CDR2 is YNNKEL (reference sequence). V dropped 4 bases and J dropped 0 bases, with 16 bases sitting between them. The CDR3 is made up of 16 amino acids. CDR3 in amino acids: CASSPPLGSSSYEQYF. The CDR3 DNA reads as TGTGCCAGCAGCCCCCCCTTGGGCAGTTCCTCCTACGAGCAGTACTTC.

This rearrangement joins TRBV18 to TRBJ2-5; D may be TRBD1 or TRBD2 (6 bases each). V lost 2 bases, J lost 4 bases, and 17 bases lay in between. The CDR3 runs 16 residues. The germline CDR1 and CDR2 sequences are KGHSH and LQKENI. The CDR3 is CASSPGQIQGGETQYF. CDR3 sequence (DNA): TGTGCCAGCTCACCAGGGCAAATACAGGGAGGAGAGACCCAGTACTTC.

The chain is built from TRBV28 and TRBJ2-1, with TRBD2 matching over 14 bases. Germline V gene data show CDR1 as MDHEN and CDR2 as SYDVKM. J lost 8 bases, V lost 2 bases, and 5 bases had no gene match. The CDR3 is 16 residues long. The chain's CDR3 is CASSLGGLAGEDEQFF. As DNA, the CDR3 is TGTGCCAGCAGTTTAGGGGGACTAGCGGGAGAGGATGAGCAGTTCTTC.

The chain uses TRBV5-1 and TRBJ2-3, with 10 positions matching TRBD2. The CDR3 is 16 amino acids. From germline, CDR1 is SGHRS and CDR2 YFSETQ. Germline trimming cut 2 bases from V and 2 bases from J; bases unmatched to any gene: 5. CDR3 loop: CASSFRLAGDTDTQYF. DNA for the CDR3: TGCGCCAGCAGCTTCCGGCTAGCGGGGGACACAGATACGCAGTATTTT. Supplemented by reference TRBV5-1 and TRBJ2-3, the full variable domain reads KAGVTQTPRYLIKTRGQQVTLSCSPISGHRSVSWYQQTPGQGLQFLFEYFSETQRNKGNFPGRFSGRQFSNSRSEMNVSTLELGDSALYLCASSFRLAGDTDTQYFGPGTRLTVL.

The V call is TRBV5-8, the J call TRBJ2-3; D unclear. Germline V gives CDR1 SGHTS, CDR2 YDEGEE. Trimming stripped 10 bases from V and 7 bases from J, with 4 bases between. The CDR3 has 8 residues. The chain's CDR3 is CAGNTQYF. In DNA, the CDR3 is TGTGCCGGTAATACGCAGTATTTT.

The chain carries TRBV14 and TRBJ1-2, with D unresolved. This CDR3 has 16 amino acids. Germline CDR1 SGHDN, CDR2 FVKESK. V dropped 1 base and J dropped 0 bases, with 12 bases sitting between them. CDR3: CASSQVGGSANYGYTF. The DNA of the CDR3 is TGTGCCAGCAGCCAAGTGGGCGGCAGCGCTAACTATGGCTACACCTTC.

The rearrangement links TRBV10-3 to TRBJ1-5, with a possible D match to TRBD1 (6 bases). V lost 0 bases and J lost 4, with 7 bases in between. Germline lookup yields CDR1 ENHRY and CDR2 SYGVKD. The CDR3 is 14 amino acids. Here the CDR3 reads CAISESRGNQPQHF. In DNA, the CDR3 is TGTGCCATCAGTGAGTCCAGGGGAAATCAGCCCCAGCATTTT.